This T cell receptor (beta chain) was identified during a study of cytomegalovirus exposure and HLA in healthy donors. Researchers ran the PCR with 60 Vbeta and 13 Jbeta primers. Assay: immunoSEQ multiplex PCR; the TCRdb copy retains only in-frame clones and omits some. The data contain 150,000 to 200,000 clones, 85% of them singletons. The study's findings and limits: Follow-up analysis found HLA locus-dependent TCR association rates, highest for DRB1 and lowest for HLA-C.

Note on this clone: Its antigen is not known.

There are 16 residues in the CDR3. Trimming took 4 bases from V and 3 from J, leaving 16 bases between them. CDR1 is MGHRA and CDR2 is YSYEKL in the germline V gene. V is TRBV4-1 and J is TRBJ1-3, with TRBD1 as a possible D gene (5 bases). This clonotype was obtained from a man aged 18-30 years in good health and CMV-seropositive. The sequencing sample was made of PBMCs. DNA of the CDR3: TGCGCCAGCAGCCGGGCGTGGCAGGGTCTTGGAAACACCATATATTTT. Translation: CASSRAWQGLGNTIYF.